Listed here is a single T cell receptor beta chain. Germline-derived CDR1 and CDR2 are SGHRS and YFSETQ. CDR3 length: 15 residues. V dropped 0 bases and J dropped 4 bases, with 10 bases sitting between them. The sample is drawn from a study of blood T cell repertoires in COVID-19. Sequencing used immunoSEQ multiplex PCR; TCRdb keeps in-frame clones, though not all of them. Of 150,000 to 200,000 clones listed, approximately 79% are singletons. The TCR comes from a woman at least 80 years old with acute or convalescent COVID-19. The chain carries TRBV5-1 and TRBJ2-2; a possible D gene is TRBD1 (7 bases). The sample comprised peripheral blood. CDR3 sequence: CASSLAGGGTGELFF. The CDR3, as DNA: TGCGCCAGCAGCTTGGCAGGGGGAGGCACCGGGGAGCTGTTTTTT.